The present T cell receptor beta chain was sequenced within a study of blood T cell repertoires in COVID-19. CDR3 size: 14 residues. Germline loops: CDR1 SGHTA, CDR2 FQGNSA. Trimming took 3 bases from V and 7 from J; bases not matched to a gene: 8. Original processing methods: It was from reference gene primer amplification that nucleated cell counts were estimated. Data came from immunoSEQ multiplex PCR; TCRdb stores just in-frame clones and leaves some out. The V and J calls and clone size come from that table; D and trimming were worked out from the DNA. The table records approximately 170,000 clones, roughly 86% of them present only once.

The sample taken for sequencing was peripheral blood. This receptor was identified in a man between 35 and 55 years old who had recovered from COVID-19. The chain couples TRBV7-2 to TRBJ2-5; 7 bases are a match to TRBD2. The CDR3 sequence: CASSFLGEGATQYF. For the CDR3, the DNA is TGTGCCAGCAGCTTTCTAGGGGAGGGTGCGACCCAGTACTTC.